This paragraph reports one T cell receptor (beta chain). The data were obtained in a study of sequential checkpoint blockade in melanoma. Study overall: Patients were randomized 1:1 to nivolumab-then-ipilimumab or ipilimumab-then-nivolumab first-line. After both sequences, patients received maintenance nivolumab.

The J segment lost 7 bases and the V segment lost 1 base, leaving 6 bases of the junction unmatched. This CDR3 contains 15 residues. The germline V gene encodes CDR1 LNHDA and CDR2 SQIVND (reference sequence). This sample's treatment: randomized to nivolumab then ipilimumab (arm A) or the reverse (arm B). PBMC sorting kept live CD3+CD8+ cells without CD19 or CD56. Assay: immunoSEQ multiplex PCR; the TCRdb copy retains only in-frame clones and omits some. Of 40,000 or so clones listed, roughly 89% were seen once; the top ten hold roughly an eighth. The input for sequencing was CD8+ T cells sorted from blood (inferred from file names), taken from a patient given nivolumab and ipilimumab in sequence. The chain combines TRBV19 with TRBJ2-1, with 8 bases matching TRBD2. The clonotype originates from a human donor with melanoma. CDR3 DNA: TGTGCCAGTAGTATAGTCCCCGCGGGAGGTAATGAGCAGTTCTTC. Amino acid sequence: CASSIVPAGGNEQFF.